This TCR beta chain is from a study of T-cell reconstitution after alpha-beta-depleted transplantation in children. This clonotype was detected only a few times. Preparing the TCRbeta library involved the use of unique molecular identifiers. MiXCR, applied by TCRdb to the PCR reads, yields one record per CDR3 protein. The sample has 600,000 to 700,000 distinct CDR3 sequences, roughly 15% seen once. This CDR3 contains 16 residues. With V trimmed by 3 bases and J by 6 bases, 10 bases remained unmatched. Per the germline V gene, CDR1 is MNHEY and CDR2 is SMNVEV (reference sequence). This rearrangement joins TRBV27 to TRBJ1-5; 8 bases agree with TRBD1. The sample in question was PBMCs from the stem cell graft donor, obtained from the stem cell graft. The clonotype was recovered from a human donor who donated a stem cell graft to a child with acute myeloid leukemia. CDR3 DNA: TGTGCCAGCAGTTTCTTGGGCAGGGGGCATGGTCAGCCCCAGCATTTT. Amino acids: CASSFLGRGHGQPQHF.